The 29 T cell receptor beta chains below all came from one sample that was sequenced in a study of T-cell memory formation after mild COVID-19. TCRdb analysed the 5' RACE reads with MiXCR anew, one entry per CDR3 protein. The sample lists tens of thousands of distinct CDR3 sequences, about 6% occurring once. Source material: PBMCs or a T cell subset sorted from them (not recorded which). The receptor source for this set is an adult who had mild COVID-19 (a few samples of this study predate the infection). Cell type and time point are not known.

This clonotype was seen repeatedly, ten times or more. The rearrangement joins TRBV13 to TRBJ2-7; D may correspond to TRBD1 or TRBD2 (5 bases each). CDR3 length: 16 residues. With 2 bases removed from V and 0 bases from J, the gap between germline ends came to 14 bases. Germline loops: CDR1 PRHDT, CDR2 FYEKMQ (reference sequence). Here the CDR3 DNA reads TGTGCCAGCAGCTTAAGGGGAGTCCCCAGCTCCTACGAGCAGTACTTC. Its translation is CASSLRGVPSSYEQYF. The whole variable domain, remainder taken from reference TRBV13 and TRBJ2-7, is AAGVIQSPRHLIKEKRETATLKCYPIPRHDTVYWYQQGPGQDPQFLISFYEKMQSDKGSIPDRFSAQQFSDYHSELNMSSLELGDSALYFCASSLRGVPSSYEQYFGPGTRLTVT.

This clonotype was seen many times. The chain has TRBV20-1 and TRBJ2-7; 10 bases map to TRBD1. CDR3 length: 14 amino acids. Germline CDR1 and CDR2: DFQATT and SNEGSKA (reference sequence). V lost 5 bases and J lost 5; bases outside the gene matches: 9. This CDR3 reads CSAVPGQGINEQYF. CDR3 sequence (DNA): TGCAGTGCTGTTCCGGGACAGGGGATCAACGAGCAGTACTTC.

This clonotype occurred a few times. The chain employs TRBV3-1 and TRBJ1-6; D uncertain. Germline-derived CDR1 and CDR2 are LGHDT and YNNKEL (reference sequence). With 0 bases removed from V and 11 bases from J, the gap between germline ends came to 14 bases. The CDR3 is 15 amino acids. The CDR3 nucleotides read TGTGCCAGCAGCCAAGATCTGGTCACCCGAGCACCCCTCCACTTT. Translating gives CASSQDLVTRAPLHF.

This clonotype was seen only a few times. The V and J genes are TRBV6-6 and TRBJ1-4; D not certain. This CDR3 is 14 amino acids long. CDR1 and CDR2 from the germline V gene are MNHNY and SVGAGI (reference sequence). V was shortened by 5 bases and J by 3 bases, with 10 bases between the two germline ends. The CDR3 DNA is TGTGCCAGCAGTAGACTAGCATCTAATGAAAAACTGTTTTTT. Its translation: CASSRLASNEKLFF.

The CDR3 coding sequence is TGTGCCAGCAGTAGGTCGGGACAGGGGAATTCACCCCTCCACTTT. Translating gives CASSRSGQGNSPLHF. The rearrangement links TRBV7-6 to TRBJ1-6; TRBD1 aligns across 10 bases. V was clipped by 6 bases and J by 7 bases; unmatched bases: 6. CDR3 length: 15 amino acids. Germline lookup yields CDR1 SGHVS and CDR2 FNYEAQ.

This clonotype has just a few counts. The chain links TRBV7-3 to TRBJ1-1; D might be TRBD1 (5 bases). Looked up from germline, CDR1 is SGHTA and CDR2 is FQGTGA. The CDR3 contains 16 residues. V gave up 5 bases and J gave up 1 base, with 17 bases separating them. This CDR3 is CASSNYPGTANTEAFF. The DNA for the CDR3 is TGTGCCAGCAGCAACTACCCCGGGACCGCGAACACTGAAGCTTTCTTT.

This clonotype was seen many times. V gene TRBV12-3 or TRBV12-4 combines with J gene TRBJ2-7, with D perhaps matching TRBD1 (6 bases). Trimming stripped 1 base from V and 3 bases from J, with 10 bases between. This CDR3 contains 14 residues. CDR3 in amino acids: CASSLERGSYEQYF. CDR3 coding DNA: TGTGCCAGCAGTTTAGAGAGGGGGAGCTACGAGCAGTACTTC.

This clonotype was seen many times. The chain uses TRBV12-3 or TRBV12-4 and TRBJ1-1, with TRBD1 matching over 9 bases. The CDR3 has 14 amino acids. Trimming at V came to 6 bases and at J to 3 bases, leaving 5 bases not matched to a gene. This chain's CDR3 is CASSVDRGDTEAFF. CDR3 sequence (DNA): TGTGCCAGCAGCGTGGACAGGGGTGACACTGAAGCTTTCTTT.

The table lists this clonotype with many counts. This chain uses TRBV30 with TRBJ2-2; 14 bases fit TRBD2. Germline CDR1 GTSNPN, CDR2 SVGIG (reference sequence). This CDR3 contains 17 residues. V shed 2 bases, J shed 6 bases, and the junction held 8 bases outside the gene matches. The CDR3 bases are TGTGCCTGGAGTCCAACGGGACTAGCGGGAGTCTCCGGGGAGCTGTTTTTT. Translated: CAWSPTGLAGVSGELFF.

The chain's CDR3 is CASSSSGGAFNEQFF. In DNA form, the CDR3 reads TGTGCCAGCAGCTCGAGCGGGGGGGCCTTTAATGAGCAGTTCTTC. V is TRBV7-2 and J is TRBJ2-1, with 10 bases that match TRBD2. After removal of 4 bases from V and 7 bases from J, the junction contained 7 bases not matched to a gene. The CDR3 consists of 15 residues. CDR1 SGHTA and CDR2 FQGNSA come from the germline V gene. Based on the CDR3 plus reference TRBV7-2 and TRBJ2-1, the full variable domain is GAGVSQSPSNKVTEKGKDVELRCDPISGHTALYWYRQSLGQGLEFLIYFQGNSAPDKSGLPSDRFSAERTGGSVSTLTIQRTQQEDSAVYLCASSSSGGAFNEQFFGPGTRLTVL.

This clonotype occurred a few times. The V and J genes are TRBV27 and TRBJ1-1; TRBD1 aligns across 7 bases. CDR1 MNHEY and CDR2 SMNVEV come from the germline V gene (reference sequence). Trimming at V came to 5 bases and at J to 3 bases, leaving 6 bases not matched to a gene. The CDR3 totals 14 residues. The CDR3 sequence: CASSLPGQYTEAFF. The CDR3 region has the DNA TGTGCCAGCAGTCTCCCGGGACAGTACACTGAAGCTTTCTTT.

This clonotype was found many times. The chain has TRBV4-1 and TRBJ2-7, with 8 bases matching TRBD1. J gave up 5 bases and V 4 bases, and 4 bases lay outside the gene matches. The germline V gene encodes CDR1 MGHRA and CDR2 YSYEKL. This CDR3 is 13 amino acids long. Here the CDR3 DNA reads TGCGCCAGCAGCCTAAGACAGGGGAACGAGCAGTACTTC. This gives the protein CASSLRQGNEQYF.

The table lists this clonotype with many counts. The chain uses TRBV7-9 and TRBJ2-7; possibly TRBD1 for D (5 bases). Between the trimmed V and J ends, which lost 5 bases and 6 bases, there was a span of 11 bases. CDR1 and CDR2 from the germline V gene are SEHNR and FQNEAQ (reference sequence). This CDR3 comprises 12 residues. CDR3 nucleotides: TGTGCCAGCAGCCCTGACAGCATCGAGCAGTACTTC. Its protein is CASSPDSIEQYF. The full variable domain, in which reference TRBV7-9 and TRBJ2-7 provide the parts outside the CDR3, is DTGVSQNPRHKITKRGQNVTFRCDPISEHNRLYWYRQTLGQGPEFLTYFQNEAQLEKSRLLSDRFSAERPKGSFSTLEIQRTEQGDSAMYLCASSPDSIEQYFGPGTRLTVT.

This clonotype was found a few times. V is TRBV10-3 and J is TRBJ2-4; TRBD1 matches at 9 bases. The CDR3 spans 16 residues. V lost 5 bases and J lost 8; bases outside the gene matches: 13. Germline loops: CDR1 ENHRY, CDR2 SYGVKD. The CDR3 DNA is TGTGCCATCAGTTCCGGAAGCGGGGACAGGGCCTACATTCAGTACTTC. Protein product: CAISSGSGDRAYIQYF.

This clonotype was observed a handful of times. The chain recombines TRBV6-1 with TRBJ2-3; D gene ambiguous. Germline assignment: CDR1 MNHNS and CDR2 SASEGT. The CDR3 extends over 14 amino acids. V lost 6 bases, J lost 2 bases, and 12 bases lay in between. The DNA of the CDR3 is TGTGCCAGCAGCCCCCAGCAGACCACAGATACGCAGTATTTT. Amino acid sequence: CASSPQQTTDTQYF.

This clonotype came up many times. This chain connects TRBV5-1 to TRBJ1-4; no definite D call. The CDR3 runs to 14 residues. Germline CDR1 is SGHRS and CDR2 is YFSETQ. Trimming cost V 4 bases and J 8 bases, with 15 bases left between them. For the CDR3, the DNA is TGCGCCAGCAGCCCGGAAGGACGGATGGAAAAACTGTTTTTT. This sequence encodes CASSPEGRMEKLFF. Looking up the rest from reference TRBV5-1 and TRBJ1-4 gives the full variable domain: KAGVTQTPRYLIKTRGQQVTLSCSPISGHRSVSWYQQTPGQGLQFLFEYFSETQRNKGNFPGRFSGRQFSNSRSEMNVSTLELGDSALYLCASSPEGRMEKLFFGSGTQLSVL.

The sample holds a few counts of this clonotype. V usage is TRBV10-3 and J usage is TRBJ1-2; 7 positions match TRBD1. From germline, CDR1 is ENHRY and CDR2 SYGVKD. The CDR3 has 14 residues. With 6 bases clipped from V and 6 bases from J, the junction kept 10 bases outside the gene matches. The CDR3 is CAIRGSTGADGYTF. In DNA, the CDR3 is TGTGCCATCAGGGGGAGTACAGGGGCCGATGGCTACACCTTC.

This chain uses TRBV4-1 with TRBJ2-1, with TRBD1 identical over 11 bases. The germline V gene has CDR1 MGHRA and CDR2 YSYEKL. The V gene end was trimmed by 1 base and the J gene end by 5 bases; junction bases not matched to a gene: 1. There are 15 residues in the CDR3. This chain's CDR3 is CASSQGGQGDNEQFF. Written as DNA, the CDR3 is TGCGCCAGCAGCCAAGGGGGACAGGGGGACAATGAGCAGTTCTTC.

As concerns this clonotype: A much larger clone is a single base away; this may be a read error. This CDR3 is CACSPSQGRSTEAFF. CDR3 coding DNA: TGTGCCTGCAGCCCAAGTCAGGGACGGAGCACTGAAGCTTTCTTT. The chain couples TRBV7-6 to TRBJ1-1; possible D gene TRBD1, 5 bases. CDR1 and CDR2 from the germline V gene are SGHVS and FNYEAQ. The CDR3 extends over 15 amino acids.

This clonotype was seen many times. The rearrangement uses TRBV12-3 or TRBV12-4 and TRBJ2-3, with 9 nucleotides matching TRBD2. The CDR3 sequence is 13 residues long. Trimming took 8 bases from V and 4 from J; bases not matched to a gene: 4. CDR3 bases: TGTGCCAGCCGAAAGCGGGGGGCAGATACGCAGTATTTT. Protein sequence: CASRKRGADTQYF.

This clonotype has a handful of counts. The chain joins TRBV20-1 to TRBJ2-1; D is unclear. The CDR3 runs 17 residues. Trimming removed 3 bases from V and 4 bases from J, with 22 bases in between. The germline CDR1 and CDR2 sequences are DFQATT and SNEGSKA (reference sequence). CDR3: CSARLPLNRSAYNEQFF. CDR3 sequence (DNA): TGCAGTGCTAGGCTGCCCCTTAACCGGAGTGCGTACAATGAGCAGTTCTTC.

This clonotype was detected ten times or more. This sequence joins TRBV9 and TRBJ2-1, with 8 bases aligning to TRBD2. The CDR3 runs to 15 residues. V lost 3 bases and J lost 6; bases outside the gene matches: 8. CDR1 is SGDLS and CDR2 is YYNGEE in the germline V gene. CDR3 DNA sequence: TGTGCCAGCAGCGCGACCGGGACTAGAGCCAATGAGCAGTTCTTC. Translating gives CASSATGTRANEQFF.

A few counts support this clonotype. The chain employs TRBV20-1 and TRBJ1-5; D gene uncertain. V was cut by 4 bases and J by 1 base, with 5 bases left in between. In germline, CDR1 is DFQATT, CDR2 SNEGSKA (reference sequence). The CDR3 loop spans 12 amino acids. DNA for the CDR3: TGCAGTGCTATAAAGAGCAATCAGCCCCAGCATTTT. The encoded protein is CSAIKSNQPQHF.

This clonotype occurred a few times. The chain is built from TRBV7-3 and TRBJ2-5; D call uncertain. Trimming stripped 5 bases from V and 0 bases from J, with 7 bases between. The CDR3 spans 13 residues. Germline V CDR1 and CDR2: SGHTA, FQGTGA. The CDR3 sequence is CASSVTYQETQYF. The CDR3 DNA follows: TGTGCCAGCAGCGTCACGTACCAAGAGACCCAGTACTTC.

V is TRBV25-1 and J is TRBJ1-2; D gene uncertain. Deletions cut 1 base from V and 8 bases from J, with 11 bases between. The germline CDR1 and CDR2 sequences are MGHDK and SYGVNS. CDR3 length: 13 residues. In DNA form, the CDR3 reads TGTGCCAGCAGTGAATTCGGGAAGAGGGGCTACACCTTC. It specifies CASSEFGKRGYTF.

Ten or more counts support this clonotype. The chain has TRBV4-3 and TRBJ2-5; D is uncertain. The CDR3 is 15 residues long. Germline-derived CDR1 and CDR2 are LGHNA and YSLEER. Trimming shortened V by 0 bases and J by 6 bases, and 14 bases separated the two germline ends. The CDR3 DNA reads TGCGCCAGCAGCCAAGATCCGGGCCAGGCTAAGACCCAGTACTTC. This translates into CASSQDPGQAKTQYF.

This clonotype showed up just a few times. The rearrangement uses TRBV10-3 and TRBJ1-1; D call uncertain. This CDR3 comprises 13 residues. Germline V CDR1 and CDR2: ENHRY, SYGVKD. V lost 6 bases to trimming and J lost 2 bases, with 10 bases between them. The CDR3 DNA follows: TGTGCCATCAGGCTCGACAAAAACACTGAAGCTTTCTTT. The encoded protein is CAIRLDKNTEAFF.

This clonotype was observed a few times. This chain connects TRBV20-1 to TRBJ1-5; TRBD1 aligns across 7 bases. Germline trimming cut 1 base from V and 1 base from J; bases unmatched to any gene: 4. The CDR3 loop spans 15 amino acids. Germline V gene lookup returns CDR1 DFQATT and CDR2 SNEGSKA (reference sequence). CDR3: CSARGNRGSNQPQHF. For the CDR3, the DNA is TGCAGTGCTAGAGGAAACAGGGGCAGCAATCAGCCCCAGCATTTT.

This clonotype was found a few times. The J gene is TRBJ1-1, the V gene TRBV7-6, with TRBD1 matching over 8 bases. CDR3 length: 17 amino acids. Per the germline V gene, CDR1 is SGHVS and CDR2 is FNYEAQ. The J segment lost 1 base and the V segment lost 0 bases, leaving 7 bases of the junction unmatched. The CDR3 region has the DNA TGTGCCAGCAGCTTAGCCCCCGGGACAGGACAGAACACTGAAGCTTTCTTT. It encodes CASSLAPGTGQNTEAFF.